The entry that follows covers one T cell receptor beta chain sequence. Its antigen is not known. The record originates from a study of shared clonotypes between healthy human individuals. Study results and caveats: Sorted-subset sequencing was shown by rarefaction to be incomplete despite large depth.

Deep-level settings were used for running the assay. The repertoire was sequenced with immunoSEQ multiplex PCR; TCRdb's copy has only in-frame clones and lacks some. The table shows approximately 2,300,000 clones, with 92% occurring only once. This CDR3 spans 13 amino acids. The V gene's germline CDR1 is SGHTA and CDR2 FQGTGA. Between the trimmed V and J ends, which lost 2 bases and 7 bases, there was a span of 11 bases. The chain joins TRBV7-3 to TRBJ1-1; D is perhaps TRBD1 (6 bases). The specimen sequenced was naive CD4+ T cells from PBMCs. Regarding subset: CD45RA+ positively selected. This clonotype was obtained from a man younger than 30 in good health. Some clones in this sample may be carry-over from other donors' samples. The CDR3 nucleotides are TGTGCCAGCAGCTTAGCCGGCAGGGGTGAAGCTTTCTTT. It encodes CASSLAGRGEAFF.